These 14 T cell receptor beta chains originate from one sample sequenced in a study of OX40 agonist ivuxolimab in advanced cancers. Libraries were prepared by immunoSEQ multiplex PCR; TCRdb keeps only in-frame clonotypes and omits some of them. The data show approximately 89,000 clones, roughly 88% seen once. The sequenced sample was CD4+ or CD8+ T cells sorted from blood, obtained in a trial of the OX40 agonist ivuxolimab. Receptor source: an adult with an advanced solid tumor such as melanoma, head and neck, liver or kidney cancer.

V and J are TRBV21-1 and TRBJ2-7; the D segment call TRBD2 is taken from the table without a DNA check. TRBV21-1 is shown as a pseudogene. This CDR3 is built from 16 residues. DNA for the CDR3: TGTGCCAGCAGCAAGGTGGTTGGCGGGAGCACCTACGAGCAGTACTTC. It codes for CASSKVVGGSTYEQYF.

This rearrangement joins TRBV5-8 to TRBJ2-5; a weak D match, TRBD2 (5 bases). The V end was cut by 4 bases, the J end by 7 bases, with 14 bases between. In germline, CDR1 is SGHTS, CDR2 YDEGEE. The CDR3 length is 13 residues. CDR3 in amino acids: CASSAPRTGTQYF. CDR3 coding DNA: TGTGCCAGCAGCGCCCCTCGGACTGGGACCCAGTACTTC.

The chain is built from TRBV11-2 and TRBJ2-3; D is possibly TRBD2 (6 bases). CDR3 length: 15 residues. The germline V gene has CDR1 SGHAT and CDR2 FQNNGV. Trimming pared 1 base from V and 0 bases from J, leaving 8 bases between. CDR3 sequence: CASSLGGGSTDTQYF. In DNA, the CDR3 is TGTGCCAGCAGCTTAGGAGGAGGGAGCACAGATACGCAGTATTTT.

V and J are TRBV25-1 and TRBJ1-4; weak D call: TRBD1 (5 bases). Germline V gives CDR1 MGHDK, CDR2 SYGVNS. The CDR3 loop spans 14 amino acids. V was pared by 3 bases and J by 6 bases, with 11 bases between. As DNA, the CDR3 is TGTGCCAGCAGTGAGGTCAGGGATGATGAAAAACTGTTTTTT. Its protein product is CASSEVRDDEKLFF.

V and J are TRBV30 and TRBJ2-7, with TRBD2 matching over 12 bases. The CDR3 is 15 amino acids. With 4 bases clipped from V and 3 bases from J, the junction kept 7 bases outside the gene matches. Germline CDR1 is GTSNPN and CDR2 is SVGIG (reference sequence). The CDR3 reads CAWNRLAGENYEQYF. The CDR3 region has the DNA TGTGCCTGGAACCGACTAGCGGGAGAGAACTACGAGCAGTACTTC.

This clone was seen once. V and J are TRBV5-4 and TRBJ2-3; D possibly corresponds to TRBD2 (6 bases). V dropped 0 bases and J dropped 5 bases, with 7 bases sitting between them. Germline loops: CDR1 SGHNT, CDR2 YYREEE (reference sequence). This CDR3 is built from 13 residues. The CDR3 nucleotides are TGTGCCAGCAGCTTGGTGGGGGGAGATACGCAGTATTTT. It specifies CASSLVGGDTQYF.

The chain couples TRBV7-2 to TRBJ2-7, with D perhaps matching TRBD2 (6 bases). The germline V gene encodes CDR1 SGHTA and CDR2 FQGNSA. The CDR3 runs to 14 residues. The V end was cut by 0 bases, the J end by 7 bases, with 13 bases between. The CDR3 DNA reads TGTGCCAGCAGCTTAGCCGGTGCGGGATTTGAGCAGTACTTC. Translating gives CASSLAGAGFEQYF.

This chain links TRBV6-6 with TRBJ2-7; possibly TRBD2 for D (5 bases). The germline V gene has CDR1 MNHNY and CDR2 SVGAGI (reference sequence). The CDR3 loop spans 14 amino acids. V was trimmed by 2 bases and J by 2 bases, leaving 10 bases between them. CDR3 sequence reads: CASSYMSGPYEQYF. The CDR3 DNA is TGTGCCAGCAGTTACATGAGCGGCCCCTACGAGCAGTACTTC.

The chain uses TRBV10-3 and TRBJ2-1; D remains unclear. Trimming left V 2 bases short and J 3 bases short, with 5 bases between. Per the germline V gene, CDR1 is ENHRY and CDR2 is SYGVKD. The CDR3 contains 13 residues. CDR3 in amino acids: CAISEVLYNEQFF. The CDR3 DNA reads as TGTGCCATCAGTGAGGTACTCTACAATGAGCAGTTCTTC.

This chain links TRBV6-6 with TRBJ1-3; a weak D match, TRBD1 (5 bases). The CDR3 is 15 residues long. Germline V lookup: CDR1 MNHNY, CDR2 SVGAGI (reference sequence). Deletions cut 6 bases from V and 0 bases from J, with 12 bases between. Here the CDR3 reads CASRSGISSGNTIYF. The CDR3 DNA is TGTGCCAGCAGATCAGGGATCAGCTCTGGAAACACCATATATTTT.

The J gene is TRBJ2-5, the V gene TRBV28; D perhaps matches TRBD2 (6 bases). CDR1 and CDR2 (germline): MDHEN, SYDVKM. The ends were cut back, 5 bases at V and 2 bases at J, with 18 bases in the middle. The CDR3 consists of 16 residues. CDR3 nucleotide sequence: TGTGCCAGCAGTCCACCTTTCCGGGACTTTCAAGAGACCCAGTACTTC. Protein sequence: CASSPPFRDFQETQYF.

CDR3 protein: CASSFRTSGTNEQFF. The CDR3 DNA reads as TGTGCCAGCAGCTTCCGGACTAGCGGGACAAATGAGCAGTTCTTC. The rearrangement uses TRBV7-9 and TRBJ2-1; TRBD2 aligns across 12 bases. The CDR3 length is 15 residues. V shed 3 bases, J shed 7 bases, and the junction held 4 bases outside the gene matches. Germline CDR1 and CDR2: SEHNR and FQNEAQ (reference sequence).

This rearrangement joins TRBV18 to TRBJ1-5, with TRBD1 matching over 7 bases. Trimming cost V 3 bases and J 2 bases; bases outside gene matches: 10. The CDR3 loop spans 17 amino acids. The germline V gene has CDR1 KGHSH and CDR2 LQKENI. CDR3 region: CASSPRGRGLGNQPQHF. CDR3 DNA sequence: TGTGCCAGCTCACCCCGAGGCAGGGGGTTGGGCAATCAGCCCCAGCATTTT.

This chain joins TRBV4-2 and TRBJ2-1; maybe TRBD2 (5 bases). Germline CDR1 is LGHNA and CDR2 is YNFKEQ. CDR3 length: 13 amino acids. In DNA, the CDR3 is TGTCCCTCGGGATTCAGCTCCTACAATGAGCAGTTCTTC. It encodes CPSGFSSYNEQFF.